This entry concerns a single TCR beta chain. Sequencing used immunoSEQ multiplex PCR; TCRdb keeps in-frame clones, though not all of them. The sample includes roughly 35,000 clones, 88% of them seen just once. The record originates from a study of blood T cell repertoires in COVID-19. V was clipped by 5 bases and J by 4 bases, with 9 bases between them. The length of the CDR3 is 12 residues. In germline, CDR1 is SGHRS, CDR2 YFSETQ. The sequence derives from a man between 65 and 85 years old with acute or convalescent COVID-19. This rearrangement joins TRBV5-1 to TRBJ1-2; D is undetermined. The sequencing sample was made of peripheral blood. CDR3 residues: CASRERPYGYTF. The CDR3 DNA reads as TGCGCCAGCAGGGAGCGGCCCTATGGCTACACCTTC.